This is a list of T cell receptor beta chains from one sample in a study of cytomegalovirus exposure and HLA in healthy donors. Produced via immunoSEQ multiplex PCR; TCRdb's table is partial and in-frame only. The sample contains about 180,000 clones, 82% of which appear only once. Source material: PBMCs. Receptor source: a woman in her forties or fifties in good health and CMV-seronegative. Both conserved end residues are part of each CDR3. A D gene is named only where the DNA matches it firmly. The size entry is marked missing in some rows and otherwise reads once, few, many or a size class.

J | V | D | size | CDR3 | DNA
TRBJ1-2 | TRBV18 | TRBD1 | NA | CASSPSGQGGYGYTF | TGTGCCAGCTCACCATCCGGACAGGGGGGCTATGGCTACACCTTC
TRBJ2-1 | TRBV9 | NA | NA | CASSVGGGTSYNEQFF | TGTGCCAGCAGCGTGGGAGGGGGGACCTCCTACAATGAGCAGTTCTTC
TRBJ2-3 | TRBV10-3 | TRBD2 | NA | CAISPSGLAGRTDTQYF | TGTGCCATCAGCCCTTCAGGACTAGCGGGGCGCACAGATACGCAGTATTTT
TRBJ2-3 | TRBV11-2 | TRBD2 | NA | CASSLVPRGLAGGTDTQYF | TGTGCCAGCAGCTTAGTGCCCCGCGGACTAGCGGGAGGCACAGATACGCAGTATTTT
TRBJ2-7 | TRBV2 | TRBD2 | NA | CASRRQREAAYEQYF | TGTGCCAGCAGACGACAGCGGGAGGCGGCCTACGAGCAGTACTTC
TRBJ2-7 | TRBV29-1 | NA | NA | CSVRDTTRWQYF | TGCAGCGTTAGGGACACTACTCGGTGGCAGTACTTC
TRBJ1-4 | TRBV4-1 | TRBD1 | NA | CASSQETGGSQKLFF | TGCGCCAGCAGCCAAGAAACAGGGGGTAGTCAAAAACTGTTTTTT
TRBJ2-2 | TRBV5-1 | TRBD2 | NA | CASSFLAGGNTGELFF | TGCGCCAGCAGCTTTCTAGCGGGAGGGAACACCGGGGAGCTGTTTTTT
TRBJ1-1 | TRBV6-5 | TRBD1 | NA | CASIKATGVRTEAFF | TGTGCCAGCATAAAAGCCACAGGGGTTCGCACTGAAGCTTTCTTT
TRBJ2-4 | TRBV6-5 | NA | NA | CASSYSDESLPRYF | TGTGCCAGCAGTTACTCCGATGAGTCCCTACCGCGGTACTTC
TRBJ2-5 | TRBV5-1 | TRBD2 | NA | CASGFGAGGQETQYF | TGCGCCAGCGGCTTCGGAGCGGGAGGGCAAGAGACCCAGTACTTC
TRBJ2-1 | TRBV5-4 | TRBD2 | NA | CASSWTSGGYNEQFF | TGTGCCAGCAGCTGGACTAGCGGGGGTTACAATGAGCAGTTCTTC
TRBJ2-3 | TRBV9 | TRBD2 | NA | CASSVEGGQGLASGGFTDTQYF | TGTGCCAGCAGCGTAGAGGGGGGCCAGGGGTTGGCTAGCGGGGGATTCACAGATACGCAGTATTTT
TRBJ2-5 | TRBV11-2 | TRBD2 | NA | CASSLAVGGAEETQYF | TGTGCCAGCAGCTTAGCAGTCGGGGGGGCGGAAGAGACCCAGTACTTC
TRBJ2-2 | TRBV11-1 | TRBD2 | NA | CASSSAGEGPGELFF | TGTGCCAGCAGCTCAGCGGGAGAGGGTCCCGGGGAGCTGTTTTTT
TRBJ2-5 | TRBV9 | NA | NA | CASSPQTSPGQETQYF | TGTGCCAGCAGCCCACAGACTAGTCCGGGCCAAGAGACCCAGTACTTC
TRBJ2-5 | TRBV5-4 | NA | few | CASSLAQGETQYF | TGTGCCAGCAGCTTGGCACAGGGCGAGACCCAGTACTTC
TRBJ1-1 | TRBV6-1 | NA | NA | CASSEAGGTEAFF | TGTGCCAGCAGTGAAGCGGGAGGCACTGAAGCTTTCTTT
TRBJ2-7 | TRBV27 | TRBD2 | NA | CASSLLLAGSSNEQYF | TGTGCCAGCAGTTTATTACTAGCGGGAAGCTCCAACGAGCAGTACTTC
TRBJ2-4 | TRBV5-1 | TRBD1 | NA | CASSLEGARAKNIQYF | TGCGCCAGCAGCTTGGAGGGGGCGCGGGCCAAAAACATTCAGTACTTC
TRBJ2-1 | TRBV5-5 | TRBD2 | NA | CASLGTSGSHEQFF | TGTGCCAGCCTGGGGACTAGCGGGAGCCATGAGCAGTTCTTC
TRBJ2-5 | TRBV6-5 | NA | NA | CASSYPGSETQYF | TGTGCCAGCAGTTACCCCGGGAGTGAGACCCAGTACTTC
TRBJ2-2 | TRBV9 | TRBD2 | NA | CASRAGLAGELFF | TGTGCCAGCAGAGCCGGACTAGCCGGGGAGCTGTTTTTT
TRBJ2-1 | TRBV10-3 | TRBD2 | NA | CAISVEGLAGNEQFF | TGTGCCATCAGTGTGGAAGGACTAGCAGGCAATGAGCAGTTCTTC
TRBJ2-5 | TRBV11-1 | NA | NA | CASSSAAKMGETQYF | TGTGCCAGCAGCTCGGCGGCTAAGATGGGAGAGACCCAGTACTTC
TRBJ2-3 | TRBV6-1 | NA | NA | CASSEEGADTQYF | TGTGCCAGCAGTGAAGAGGGGGCAGATACGCAGTATTTT
TRBJ2-3 | TRBV10-3 | NA | NA | CAIRPLVDSDTQYF | TGTGCCATCAGGCCGCTAGTCGATTCGGATACGCAGTATTTT
TRBJ1-1 | TRBV5-8 | TRBD1 | NA | CASSLRRGPLGNTEAFF | TGTGCCAGCAGCTTGAGGAGGGGGCCCCTAGGGAACACTGAAGCTTTCTTT
TRBJ2-6 | TRBV5-1 | NA | NA | CASSEGSGANVLTF | TGCGCCAGCAGCGAGGGATCTGGGGCCAACGTCCTGACTTTC
TRBJ1-1 | TRBV6-5 | NA | NA | CASSYSLPGVGTEAFF | TGTGCCAGCAGTTACTCTCTCCCAGGGGTAGGCACTGAAGCTTTCTTT
TRBJ1-1 | TRBV6-5 | TRBD1 | NA | CASSYFKGATNTEAFF | TGTGCCAGCAGTTACTTCAAGGGGGCTACGAACACTGAAGCTTTCTTT
TRBJ2-7 | TRBV27 | TRBD2 | NA | CASSPLAGEWYEQYF | TGTGCCAGCAGCCCACTAGCGGGAGAGTGGTACGAGCAGTACTTC
TRBJ1-1 | TRBV29-1 | TRBD1 | once | CSVAGGWGMNTEAFF | TGCAGCGTTGCAGGGGGGTGGGGGATGAACACTGAAGCTTTCTTT
TRBJ2-5 | TRBV7-2 | NA | NA | CASSFQGGKETQYF | TGTGCCAGCAGCTTTCAGGGCGGAAAAGAGACCCAGTACTTC
TRBJ1-5 | TRBV18 | TRBD1 | NA | CASSSTGQALVQPQHF | TGTGCCAGCTCATCGACCGGACAGGCGCTCGTTCAGCCCCAGCATTTT
TRBJ2-2 | TRBV9 | NA | once | CASSRGRELFF | TGTGCCAGCAGCAGAGGGAGGGAGCTGTTTTTT
TRBJ1-1 | TRBV7-2 | NA | once | CASSWRTAMNTEAFF | TGTGCCAGCAGCTGGAGGACAGCCATGAACACTGAAGCTTTCTTT
TRBJ2-1 | TRBV10-1 | TRBD2 | NA | CASGTSGADNEQFF | TGCGCCAGCGGAACTAGCGGGGCCGACAATGAGCAGTTCTTC
TRBJ2-7 | TRBV7-8 | TRBD2 | NA | CASSSRVAGLSYEQYF | TGTGCCAGCAGCTCCCGGGTAGCGGGTCTCTCCTACGAGCAGTACTTC
TRBJ2-1 | TRBV10-1 | TRBD2 | NA | CASSERLADLGQQFF | TGCGCCAGCAGTGAAAGACTAGCGGACCTCGGCCAGCAGTTCTTC
TRBJ2-1 | TRBV6-6 | TRBD2 | NA | CASITSGNNEQFF | TGTGCCAGCATTACAAGCGGGAACAATGAGCAGTTCTTC
TRBJ1-2 | TRBV28 | TRBD1 | once | CASTAGTDNYGYTF | TGTGCCAGCACTGCCGGGACAGATAACTATGGCTACACCTTC
TRBJ2-2 | TRBV5-6 | TRBD2 | few | CASSSTSRNTGELFF | TGTGCCAGCAGCTCGACTAGCAGGAACACCGGGGAGCTGTTTTTT
TRBJ2-3 | TRBV29-1 | NA | NA | CSGLNRSTDTQYF | TGCAGCGGACTCAACCGGAGCACAGATACGCAGTATTTT
TRBJ1-5 | TRBV21-1 | NA | NA | CASSKGAGKKLRRLEPQHF | TGTGCCAGCAGCAAAGGGGCAGGGAAGAAGCTGAGAAGGCTGGAGCCCCAGCATTTT
TRBJ2-5 | TRBV28 | NA | NA | CASTSSYSLAETQYF | TGTGCCAGCACTTCCTCTTACTCCCTAGCGGAGACCCAGTACTTC